Listed here is a single T cell receptor (beta chain). The read ends 3 residues early relative to the CDR3; the germline J gene fills the gap. This entry comes from a study of T cells in women clearing cervical HPV infection. About the research overall: HLA type stays a possible confounder, typing being limited.

Average input was approximately 1,200 ng genomic DNA for immunoSEQ TCR beta CDR3 amplification. Using immunoSEQ multiplex PCR, the repertoire was profiled, and TCRdb retains in-frame clones only, with some absent. This table lists 20,000 to 25,000 clones. Trimming cost V 4 bases and J 2 bases, with 12 bases left between them. The CDR3 has 14 amino acids. The chain employs TRBV23-1 and TRBJ2-7; D gene ambiguous. TRBV23-1 is an ORF for which the function is uncertain. The receptor was isolated from a woman between 18 and 70 years old with a cervical HPV16 infection that either progressed to CIN3+ or cleared (not recorded which). The sequenced sample was blood buffy coat. CDR3 in amino acids: CASSRERDTYEQYF. CDR3 DNA, as far as it was read: TGCGCCAGCAGTCGCGAGAGAGATACCTACGAG.